Listed here are 30 T cell receptor beta chains from one sample, sequenced in a study of CD8 T cells in ankylosing spondylitis. Broader study findings: Ankylosing spondylitis blood appeared to carry a characteristic TCR beta motif of roughly eight highly homologous variants.

The antigens for these receptors are not known. TCRdb ran MiXCR on the 5' RACE reads and lists one entry per CDR3 protein. Of 200,000 to 250,000 distinct CDR3 sequences detected, 7% to 8% appear once; the ten largest clones hold 12% to 15%. Input material: blood, either unsorted or a sorted T cell fraction (not recorded which). These receptor sequences come from a male donor with ankylosing spondylitis.

The genes are TRBV30 and TRBJ2-1; 9 nucleotides line up with TRBD1. V shed 5 bases and J 7 bases; nucleotides not matched to a gene: 6. This CDR3 is 13 amino acids long. From germline, CDR1 is GTSNPN and CDR2 SVGIG (reference sequence). Here the CDR3 DNA reads TGTGCCTGGGACAGGGGGAGTAGGAATGAGCAGTTCTTC. It encodes CAWDRGSRNEQFF.

The rearrangement uses TRBV12-3 or TRBV12-4 and TRBJ2-3; TRBD2 agrees at 9 bases. The CDR3 has 14 amino acids. Germline trimming cut 4 bases from V and 7 bases from J; bases unmatched to any gene: 6. The CDR3 region has the DNA TGTGCCAGCAGTTACGGCGGGGGGGGATATACGCAGTATTTT. This codes for CASSYGGGGYTQYF.

The V call is TRBV6-2 or TRBV6-3, the J call TRBJ2-2, with TRBD1 matching 7 bases. CDR1 is MNHEY and CDR2 is SVGEGT in the germline V gene. CDR3 length: 13 amino acids. Losses at the gene ends were 5 bases for V and 6 bases for J; bases not matched to a gene: 3. As DNA, the CDR3 is TGTGCCAGCAGTACAGGGGTAGCCGGGGAGCTGTTTTTT. Translation: CASSTGVAGELFF.

This clonotype turned up a few times. This chain uses TRBV6-2 or TRBV6-3 with TRBJ2-1, with D possibly TRBD2 on 6 matching bases. Trimming took 6 bases from V and 4 from J, leaving 16 bases between them. The CDR3 spans 15 residues. Germline V gene data show CDR1 as MNHEY and CDR2 as SVGEGT. This chain's CDR3 is CASRPTGRGYNEQFF. The CDR3 coding sequence is TGTGCCAGCAGGCCTACGGGACGGGGGTACAATGAGCAGTTCTTC.

This clonotype was observed a few times. The chain couples TRBV29-1 to TRBJ1-6, with D uncertain. With 3 bases removed from V and 6 bases from J, the gap between germline ends came to 6 bases. The CDR3 runs 12 residues. Germline values: CDR1 SQVTM, CDR2 ANQGSEA. The CDR3 sequence: CSVDVGNSPLHF. CDR3 nucleotides: TGCAGCGTTGATGTGGGTAATTCACCCCTCCACTTT.

This clonotype counts as medium-sized. As DNA, the CDR3 is TGCAGTGGCCACCTAGCGGGAGACCCCTACGAGCAGTACTTC. Translation: CSGHLAGDPYEQYF. This sequence joins TRBV20-1 and TRBJ2-7; TRBD2 matches at 10 bases. The CDR3 consists of 14 residues. The V segment lost 7 bases and the J segment 2 bases; nucleotides outside the gene matches: 8. Germline-derived CDR1 and CDR2 are DFQATT and SNEGSKA (reference sequence).

Ten or more counts support this clonotype. The chain combines TRBV5-1 with TRBJ1-1; D gene uncertain. Germline V lookup: CDR1 SGHRS, CDR2 YFSETQ. The CDR3 extends over 13 amino acids. V lost 5 bases to trimming and J lost 0 bases, with 8 bases between them. CDR3 protein: CASRPILNTEAFF. The CDR3 region has the DNA TGCGCCAGCAGACCCATCTTGAACACTGAAGCTTTCTTT. Full variable domain (remainder filled in from reference TRBV5-1 and TRBJ1-1): KAGVTQTPRYLIKTRGQQVTLSCSPISGHRSVSWYQQTPGQGLQFLFEYFSETQRNKGNFPGRFSGRQFSNSRSEMNVSTLELGDSALYLCASRPILNTEAFFGQGTRLTVV.

This clonotype was seen at least ten times. The gene calls are TRBV14 and TRBJ1-1; no reliable D call. The CDR3 has 13 residues. In germline, CDR1 is SGHDN, CDR2 FVKESK. Trimming removed 1 base from V and 4 bases from J, with 7 bases in between. CDR3 in amino acids: CASSQGLSTEAFF. The CDR3 DNA reads as TGTGCCAGCAGCCAAGGATTATCCACTGAAGCTTTCTTT.

This clonotype occurred many times. The chain employs TRBV13 and TRBJ1-2; 9 nucleotides line up with TRBD1. V was pared by 2 bases and J by 3 bases, with 1 base of the junction left unmatched. The length of the CDR3 is 14 residues. Germline V gene data show CDR1 as PRHDT and CDR2 as FYEKMQ (reference sequence). The CDR3 sequence is CASSLRDRDYGYTF. CDR3 coding DNA: TGTGCCAGCAGCTTACGGGACAGGGACTATGGCTACACCTTC.

This clonotype was counted many times. V is TRBV4-3 and J is TRBJ2-1; 9 bases map to TRBD2. Germline V gene sequence: CDR1 LGHNA, CDR2 YSLEER. Trimming removed 4 bases from V and 9 bases from J; junction bases left unmatched: 13. The CDR3 is 16 residues long. This CDR3 is CASSPPPAGGPFEQFF. In DNA form, the CDR3 reads TGCGCCAGCAGCCCTCCCCCCGCGGGAGGGCCATTTGAGCAGTTCTTC.

This clonotype has at least ten counts. The chain links TRBV10-3 to TRBJ1-2; 11 bases line up with TRBD1. Germline CDR1 ENHRY, CDR2 SYGVKD. Trimming cost V 1 base and J 4 bases; bases outside gene matches: 17. The CDR3 is made up of 20 amino acids. The CDR3 region has the DNA TGTGCCATCAGTGAGTTAGTATATCGGACAGGGGGCGCGAGCGGCTATGGCTACACCTTC. Translated: CAISELVYRTGGASGYGYTF.

The V gene is TRBV27, the J gene TRBJ1-5; D is ambiguous. This CDR3 has 14 amino acids. Germline-derived CDR1 and CDR2 are MNHEY and SMNVEV (reference sequence). Trimming took 6 bases from V and 4 from J, leaving 13 bases between them. The CDR3 DNA reads TGTGCCAGCAGACTCGGGAGGTATAATCAGCCCCAGCATTTT. It is translated as CASRLGRYNQPQHF.

This clonotype was observed a few times. The rearrangement links TRBV10-1 to TRBJ1-6; D call uncertain. The V end lost 5 bases, the J end lost 4 bases, and 9 bases lay between the germline ends. The CDR3 totals 14 residues. In germline, CDR1 is WNHNN, CDR2 SYGVQD (reference sequence). CDR3 amino acids: CASSTRAYNSPLHF. The CDR3 DNA sequence: TGCGCCAGCAGTACAAGGGCTTATAATTCACCCCTCCACTTT.

The chain combines TRBV12-5 with TRBJ1-1; no reliable D call. The CDR3 loop spans 15 amino acids. Germline values: CDR1 LGHNT, CDR2 FRNRAP. Trimming removed 1 base at V and 2 bases at J, with 11 bases between. CDR3 DNA: TGTGCTAGTGGTTTGGATCAATGGCCAAACACTGAAGCTTTCTTT. As protein: CASGLDQWPNTEAFF.

In this sample, this clonotype turned up a few times. This chain uses TRBV30 with TRBJ2-2; D possibly uses TRBD1 or TRBD2 (5 bases each). Germline values: CDR1 GTSNPN, CDR2 SVGIG (reference sequence). The CDR3 has 14 amino acids. V lost 3 bases, J lost 5 bases, and 13 bases lay in between. The CDR3 nucleotides are TGTGCCTGGAGGGGGACCAGGTCAACCGGGGAGCTGTTTTTT. This translates into CAWRGTRSTGELFF.

The chain uses TRBV19 and TRBJ2-7; D gene uncertain. The germline V gene has CDR1 LNHDA and CDR2 SQIVND (reference sequence). With 5 bases removed from V and 0 bases from J, the gap between germline ends came to 11 bases. The CDR3 has 14 amino acids. The CDR3: CASSGSRSSYEQYF. CDR3 nucleotide sequence: TGTGCCAGTAGTGGGTCCAGGAGCTCCTACGAGCAGTACTTC.

The V call is TRBV5-5, the J call TRBJ2-1; D may be TRBD1 (5 bases). The germline V gene has CDR1 SGHKS and CDR2 YYEKEE (reference sequence). V shed 0 bases and J shed 0 bases, with 16 bases lying between them. CDR3 length equals 18 residues. The CDR3 coding sequence is TGTGCCAGCAGCTTGGAGGGGCGCAGCCGATACTCCTACAATGAGCAGTTCTTC. As protein: CASSLEGRSRYSYNEQFF. Full variable domain (remainder filled in from reference TRBV5-5 and TRBJ2-1): DAGVTQSPTHLIKTRGQQVTLRCSPISGHKSVSWYQQVLGQGPQFIFQYYEKEERGRGNFPDRFSARQFPNYSSELNVNALLLGDSALYLCASSLEGRSRYSYNEQFFGPGTRLTVL.

This clonotype was counted many times. J is TRBJ2-7 and V is TRBV7-2; no definite D call. This CDR3 has 10 residues. CDR1 and CDR2 (germline): SGHTA, FQGNSA. Trimming shortened V by 5 bases and J by 9 bases, and 8 bases separated the two germline ends. The CDR3: CASSALRQYF. In DNA, the CDR3 is TGTGCCAGCAGCGCCTTAAGGCAGTACTTC.

This clonotype appeared many times. The chain's CDR3 is CASSPLRERRDHGELFF. CDR3 DNA: TGTGCCAGCAGCCCCCTCCGGGAGAGGCGGGACCACGGGGAGCTGTTTTTT. The chain uses TRBV28 and TRBJ2-2; D is possibly TRBD2 (6 bases). Germline V gene sequence: CDR1 MDHEN, CDR2 SYDVKM. There are 17 residues in the CDR3. V was cut by 6 bases and J by 7 bases, with 24 bases left in between.

This sequence joins TRBV9 and TRBJ2-7; 7 nucleotides align to TRBD1. CDR1 is SGDLS and CDR2 is YYNGEE in the germline V gene. The CDR3 length is 13 residues. Trimming removed 3 bases from V and 7 bases from J; junction bases left unmatched: 7. Written as DNA, the CDR3 is TGTGCCAGCAGCGCCCAGGGGGTGAGGGAGCAGTACTTC. Translating it yields CASSAQGVREQYF.

As for this clonotype: A single base separates this from a much larger clone, so it may be a read error. The gene calls are TRBV5-6 and TRBJ2-1; TRBD2 matches at 9 bases. The end of the DNA fits TRBJ2-7 better, so the J call may be wrong. Per germline, CDR1 SGHDT and CDR2 YYEEEE. The CDR3 has 18 amino acids. The DNA for the CDR3 is TGTGCCAGCAGCTTCGCTAGCGGGGTCCCCGGCTCCTACAATGAGCAGTACTTC. Translation: CASSFASGVPGSYNEQYF.

This clonotype was seen a few times. The chain recombines TRBV13 with TRBJ1-1; a weak D match, TRBD1 (6 bases). Per the germline V gene, CDR1 is PRHDT and CDR2 is FYEKMQ (reference sequence). The CDR3 is made up of 12 amino acids. With 8 bases removed from V and 5 bases from J, the gap between germline ends came to 12 bases. The CDR3 nucleotides read TGTGCCAGCGGGTCGAGGGGGACTGAAGCTTTCTTT. The encoded protein is CASGSRGTEAFF.

The V and J genes are TRBV21-1 and TRBJ2-7; the tabulated D call, TRBD1, remains unverified against the DNA. TRBV21-1 is designated a pseudogene. This CDR3 has 15 residues. CDR3: CASSKEAGQEREQYF. The CDR3 nucleotides read TGTGCCAGCAGCAAAGAGGCGGGACAGGAACGCGAGCAGTACTTC.

In its sample, this clonotype was seen many times. CDR3 in DNA: TGTGCCAGCAGCTTAATTCGGACGAATACGCAGTATTTT. Its protein product is CASSLIRTNTQYF. This chain links TRBV7-2 with TRBJ2-3; unclear D gene. With 2 bases removed from V and 7 bases from J, the gap between germline ends came to 10 bases. CDR1 and CDR2 from the germline V gene are SGHTA and FQGNSA. The CDR3 has 13 amino acids. Variable domain in full (rest from reference TRBV7-2 and TRBJ2-3): GAGVSQSPSNKVTEKGKDVELRCDPISGHTALYWYRQSLGQGLEFLIYFQGNSAPDKSGLPSDRFSAERTGGSVSTLTIQRTQQEDSAVYLCASSLIRTNTQYFGPGTRLTVL.

The chain uses TRBV4-2 and TRBJ2-3; no firm D call. The CDR3 consists of 13 residues. Germline V CDR1 and CDR2: LGHNA, YNFKEQ. Trimming removed 2 bases from V and 3 bases from J, with 6 bases in between. The CDR3 DNA follows: TGTGCCAGCAGCCAAATTATGACAGATACGCAGTATTTT. Translated: CASSQIMTDTQYF.

The chain is built from TRBV15 and TRBJ2-3; possible D gene TRBD2, 6 bases. Germline V gene lookup returns CDR1 LNHNV and CDR2 YYDKDF (reference sequence). Trimming took off 3 bases at V and 0 bases at J, with 10 bases between the two ends. The CDR3 sequence is 15 residues long. CDR3 nucleotide sequence: TGTGCCACCAGCAGTGACGGGGGTAGCACAGATACGCAGTATTTT. Translation: CATSSDGGSTDTQYF.

This clonotype was counted many times. The chain links TRBV27 to TRBJ1-2; 10 bases agree with TRBD1. CDR1 is MNHEY and CDR2 is SMNVEV in the germline V gene (reference sequence). The CDR3 is 13 amino acids. Trimming removed 9 bases from V and 4 bases from J; junction bases left unmatched: 5. The CDR3 region has the DNA TGTGCCAGTCGGACAGGGGGTATCTATGGCTACACCTTC. Amino acids: CASRTGGIYGYTF.

This clonotype appeared many times. V gene TRBV4-3 combines with J gene TRBJ2-2, with D possibly TRBD1 on 5 matching bases. The CDR3 is made up of 14 amino acids. The V and J ends lost 7 bases and 4 bases respectively, with 13 bases between them. The germline V gene has CDR1 LGHNA and CDR2 YSLEER. The CDR3 bases are TGCGCCAGCACCCTAAGGGGTGGCACCGGGGAGCTGTTTTTT. This translates into CASTLRGGTGELFF.

This clonotype was detected ten times or more. The chain uses TRBV27 and TRBJ1-5; D is perhaps TRBD1 (5 bases). V lost 5 bases and J 7 bases, leaving 15 bases between the germline ends. Germline loops: CDR1 MNHEY, CDR2 SMNVEV (reference sequence). This CDR3 has 14 residues. The CDR3 sequence: CASSPVGGWQPQHF. The DNA of the CDR3 is TGTGCCAGCAGTCCCGTGGGGGGATGGCAGCCCCAGCATTTT.

The chain recombines TRBV5-1 with TRBJ2-7, with D perhaps TRBD2 (5 bases). V lost 4 bases, J lost 0 bases, and 11 bases lay in between. CDR3 length equals 14 residues. Germline CDR1 and CDR2: SGHRS and YFSETQ. Written as DNA, the CDR3 is TGCGCCAGCAGCGGAGCGGTGGACTCCTACGAGCAGTACTTC. Amino acids: CASSGAVDSYEQYF.